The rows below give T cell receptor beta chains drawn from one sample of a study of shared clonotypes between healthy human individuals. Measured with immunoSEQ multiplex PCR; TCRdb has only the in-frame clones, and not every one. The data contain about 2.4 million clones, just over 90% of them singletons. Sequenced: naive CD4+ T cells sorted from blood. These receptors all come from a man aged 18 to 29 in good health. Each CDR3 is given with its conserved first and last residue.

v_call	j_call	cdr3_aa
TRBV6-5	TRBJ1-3	CASRSGGNTIYF
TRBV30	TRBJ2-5	CACKETQYF
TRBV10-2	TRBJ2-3	CASSELIAGFTDTQYF
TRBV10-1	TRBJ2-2	CASSNGGGEGMVSGELFF
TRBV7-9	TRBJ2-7	CASSLEGQSYEQYF
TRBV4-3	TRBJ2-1	CASSRETSSYNEQFF
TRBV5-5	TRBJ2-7	CASSRTSGNEQYF
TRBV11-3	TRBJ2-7	CASSSGLAGTNEQYF
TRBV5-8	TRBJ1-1	CASSSERKRNEAFF
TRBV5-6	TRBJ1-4	CASSSDRINEKLFF
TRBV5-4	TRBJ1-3	CASSLGQAPTNTIYF
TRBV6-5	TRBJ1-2	CASSYLTGGDYGYTF
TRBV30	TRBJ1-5	CAWSVRQANQPQHF
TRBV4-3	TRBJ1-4	CASSLQQGGSEKLFF
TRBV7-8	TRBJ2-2	CASRNIAGVYTGELFF
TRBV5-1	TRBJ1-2	CASSLVGGQVLQDYGYTF